This is a list of T cell receptor beta chains from one sample in a study of monozygotic twins with inflammatory bowel disease. With the 5' RACE reads reprocessed, TCRdb shows one record per CDR3 protein and no DNA. The sample's table shows roughly 100,000 distinct CDR3 sequences. Material for sequencing was blood. The source of these receptors is a human donor with ulcerative colitis or Crohn's disease, or a healthy co-twin of an affected twin (not recorded which). CDR3s include the opening cysteine and the closing phenylalanine or tryptophan.

j_call v_call cdr3_aa
TRBJ1-5 TRBV6-1 CASSRAWGSNQPQHF
TRBJ2-7 TRBV12-3/TRBV12-4 CASGSLQDLSREQYF
TRBJ2-1 TRBV5-1 CASSFRGQGAYNEQFF
TRBJ2-7 TRBV20-1 CSARLAGDYEQYF
TRBJ2-2 TRBV19 CASSSLGLAGGTGELFF
TRBJ2-2 TRBV5-5 CASSLRGANTGELFF
TRBJ1-2 TRBV2 CASRPRQGMSGYTF
TRBJ2-4 TRBV28 CASSLSRDLAKNIQYF
TRBJ2-6 TRBV11-2 CASSPQSGANVLTF
TRBJ2-7 TRBV2 CASEISHEQYF
TRBJ2-4 TRBV20-1 CSAIPGARAKNIQYF
TRBJ2-1 TRBV7-2 CASRARFLLSGSSYNEQFF
TRBJ1-3 TRBV18 CASSPPVRGADTIYF